A single sample is the source of the 22 T cell receptor beta chains below, sequenced in a study of blood T cells in healthy people across ages. Primed by a sample-barcoded 5' primer and a J-beta primer mix, a second PCR proceeded for about 7 to 12 cycles. Using its own MiXCR run on the 5' RACE reads, TCRdb lists one record per CDR3 protein. In the table there are roughly 900,000 distinct CDR3 sequences, more than 25% of which are singletons. The sequencing input was blood. The receptors shown here come from a woman aged 80 or older in good health.

This clonotype turned up a few times. The chain combines TRBV20-1 with TRBJ2-5; a weak D match, TRBD1 (6 bases). The CDR3 is 15 residues long. Germline V gives CDR1 DFQATT, CDR2 SNEGSKA (reference sequence). Trimming removed 6 bases at V and 4 bases at J, with 21 bases between. The CDR3: CSAITDRLYGETQYF. As DNA, the CDR3 is TGCAGTGCAATCACGGACAGATTATACGGAGAGACCCAGTACTTC.

V is TRBV6-2 or TRBV6-3 and J is TRBJ2-3; D is unclear. The CDR3 has 17 amino acids. V shed 4 bases and J shed 2 bases, with 19 bases lying between them. Germline values: CDR1 MNHEY, CDR2 SVGEGT. This CDR3 reads CASSWGVAQKLTDTQYF. DNA of the CDR3: TGTGCCAGCAGTTGGGGTGTAGCCCAGAAACTCACAGATACGCAGTATTTT.

This clonotype was detected many times. The V call is TRBV5-1, the J call TRBJ1-2; possible D gene TRBD1, 5 bases. CDR1 and CDR2 (germline): SGHRS, YFSETQ. Between the trimmed V and J ends, which lost 3 bases and 0 bases, there was a span of 15 bases. This CDR3 is 16 amino acids long. CDR3 nucleotides: TGCGCCAGCAGCTACTATACAGGAACCTCTAACTATGGCTACACCTTC. Its translation: CASSYYTGTSNYGYTF.

The V and J genes are TRBV5-5 and TRBJ1-1, with no clear D. There are 15 residues in the CDR3. From germline, CDR1 is SGHKS and CDR2 YYEKEE (reference sequence). V was cut by 6 bases and J by 2 bases, with 17 bases left in between. CDR3 coding DNA: TGTGCCAGCAAGTTCCTCGGAAGCACTAACACTGAAGCTTTCTTT. It yields the protein CASKFLGSTNTEAFF.

This clonotype has only a few counts. A read error is possible here, since a much larger clone lies one base away. The CDR3 DNA follows: TGCGCCAGCAGCCAAGGGCTAGCGGGGGCCCCCACAGATGCGCAGTATTTT. Its translation is CASSQGLAGAPTDAQYF. The chain combines TRBV4-3 with TRBJ2-3; 10 nucleotides line up with TRBD2. Germline V gene sequence: CDR1 LGHNA, CDR2 YSLEER. The CDR3 is made up of 17 amino acids.

This clonotype was seen a handful of times. The chain is built from TRBV25-1 and TRBJ1-4; D is undetermined. CDR1 and CDR2 (germline): MGHDK, SYGVNS. CDR3 length equals 13 residues. V lost 7 bases, J lost 6 bases, and 12 bases lay in between. In nucleotides, the CDR3 is TGTGCCAGCACCGGGAAACGGCATGAAAAACTGTTTTTT. Translating gives CASTGKRHEKLFF.

This clonotype appeared a few times. In DNA form, the CDR3 reads TGTGCCAGCACCCTGCGGGGACGGTTTGAAGCTTTCTTT. This gives the protein CASTLRGRFEAFF. J is TRBJ1-1 and V is TRBV5-6; possibly TRBD1 for D (5 bases). Germline V lookup: CDR1 SGHDT, CDR2 YYEEEE. The CDR3 has 13 amino acids. Deletions cut 6 bases from V and 7 bases from J, with 16 bases between. The variable domain in full, completed from reference TRBV5-6 and TRBJ1-1, reads DAGVTQSPTHLIKTRGQQVTLRCSPKSGHDTVSWYQQALGQGPQFIFQYYEEEERQRGNFPDRFSGHQFPNYSSELNVNALLLGDSALYLCASTLRGRFEAFFGQGTRLTVV.

The J gene is TRBJ2-6, the V gene TRBV11-2, with D possibly called TRBD1 or TRBD2 (5 bases each). V lost 6 bases and J 4 bases, leaving 22 bases between the germline ends. The germline CDR1 and CDR2 sequences are SGHAT and FQNNGV. This CDR3 is built from 18 residues. The chain's CDR3 is CASRRGDGRVTGANVLTF. CDR3 DNA: TGTGCCAGCAGGAGGGGCGACGGCCGCGTAACCGGGGCCAACGTCCTGACTTTC.

CDR3: CATSRVFSYEQYF. The DNA of the CDR3 is TGTGCCACCAGCAGGGTATTCTCCTACGAGCAGTACTTC. V gene TRBV15 combines with J gene TRBJ2-7, with D uncertain. The germline V gene encodes CDR1 LNHNV and CDR2 YYDKDF (reference sequence). V was pared by 3 bases and J by 0 bases, with 6 bases between. CDR3 length: 13 amino acids.

This clonotype was picked up many times. This chain joins TRBV6-5 and TRBJ1-1, with no clear D. From germline, CDR1 is MNHEY and CDR2 SVGAGI. Trimming removed 2 bases at V and 1 base at J, with 5 bases between. This CDR3 has 13 amino acids. Here the CDR3 DNA reads TGTGCCAGCAGTTACGTGGCGAACACTGAAGCTTTCTTT. This gives the protein CASSYVANTEAFF.

This clonotype was detected a few times. V gene TRBV6-5 combines with J gene TRBJ1-6, with TRBD1 as a possible D gene (6 bases). Per germline, CDR1 MNHEY and CDR2 SVGAGI. The V and J ends lost 6 bases and 6 bases respectively, with 12 bases between them. The CDR3 has 14 residues. The CDR3 here is CASRPGQFNSPLHF. The CDR3 DNA is TGTGCCAGCAGACCCGGACAGTTTAATTCACCCCTCCACTTT.

This CDR3 reads CASSFSGASIYEQYF. The CDR3 nucleotides are TGTGCCAGCAGTTTTTCGGGGGCATCCATCTACGAGCAGTACTTC. The chain combines TRBV12-3 or TRBV12-4 with TRBJ2-7; D is possibly TRBD1 or TRBD2 (6 bases each). V lost 3 bases to trimming and J lost 3 bases, with 15 bases between them. The CDR3 runs to 15 residues.

There are many counts of this clonotype. The rearrangement uses TRBV5-1 and TRBJ2-2, with 11 bases lining up with TRBD1. Germline V lookup: CDR1 SGHRS, CDR2 YFSETQ. CDR3 length: 16 amino acids. V shed 4 bases and J 4 bases; nucleotides not matched to a gene: 6. CDR3 residues: CASSHGTGGSTGELFF. The CDR3 DNA is TGCGCCAGCAGCCACGGGACAGGGGGAAGCACCGGGGAGCTGTTTTTT. Full variable domain (outside the CDR3, taken from reference TRBV5-1 and TRBJ2-2): KAGVTQTPRYLIKTRGQQVTLSCSPISGHRSVSWYQQTPGQGLQFLFEYFSETQRNKGNFPGRFSGRQFSNSRSEMNVSTLELGDSALYLCASSHGTGGSTGELFFGEGSRLTVL.

This clonotype has only a few counts. V gene TRBV5-1 combines with J gene TRBJ2-3; a possible D gene is TRBD2 (6 bases). CDR1 and CDR2 (germline): SGHRS, YFSETQ. The CDR3 contains 14 residues. Trimming shortened V by 7 bases and J by 1 base, and 13 bases separated the two germline ends. CDR3 amino acids: CASVHTGGTDTQYF. Here the CDR3 DNA reads TGCGCCAGCGTTCATACGGGGGGCACAGATACGCAGTATTTT.

This clonotype was seen many times. The gene calls are TRBV6-1 and TRBJ2-7; TRBD2 matches at 11 bases. The CDR3 has 15 amino acids. Trimming at V came to 10 bases and at J to 2 bases, leaving 10 bases not matched to a gene. CDR1 is MNHNS and CDR2 is SASEGT in the germline V gene. CDR3 sequence reads: CATFLSSGGPYEQYF. The CDR3 bases are TGTGCCACCTTCCTCTCTAGCGGGGGGCCCTACGAGCAGTACTTC.

With respect to this clonotype: At one of its ends the junction is not consistent with the germline gene, which may arise from a read error. The chain carries TRBV27 and TRBJ1-5, with unresolved D. Germline assignment: CDR1 MNHEY and CDR2 SMNVEV (reference sequence). CDR3 length: 15 amino acids. As DNA, the CDR3 is TGTGTCAGCAGTGCCCGCGGGTTAGGGAATCAGCCCCAGCATTTT. Translation gives CVSSARGLGNQPQHF.

This clonotype was detected only a few times. This chain joins TRBV9 and TRBJ2-3, with no clear D. CDR1 and CDR2 (germline): SGDLS, YYNGEE. Trimming stripped 4 bases from V and 10 bases from J, with 19 bases between. CDR3 size: 14 residues. The CDR3 DNA is TGTGCCAGCAGCCTCTCCGAGGTGTCGTCTTCGCAGTATTTT. It is translated as CASSLSEVSSSQYF.

This clonotype occurred a few times. Mismatch with germline at one junction end may stem from a read error. This chain joins TRBV5-1 and TRBJ1-6; D is perhaps TRBD1 (5 bases). Germline CDR1 reads SGHRS; CDR2 reads YFSETQ. The CDR3 totals 15 residues. The CDR3 bases are TGCGCCAGCAGCTTAACAGAGGGTCAGGGATCACCCCCCCACTTT. This translates into CASSLTEGQGSPPHF.

This chain uses TRBV4-2 with TRBJ2-1; possible D gene TRBD1, 5 bases. The V end was cut by 1 base, the J end by 8 bases, with 15 bases between. This CDR3 has 15 amino acids. The germline V gene has CDR1 LGHNA and CDR2 YNFKEQ. DNA of the CDR3: TGTGCCAGCAGCCAAGGAGACAGAAGGTCCGATGAGCAGTTCTTC. Its protein is CASSQGDRRSDEQFF.

There are many counts of this clonotype. This chain links TRBV7-2 with TRBJ2-1; D possibly corresponds to TRBD1 (6 bases). CDR3 size: 16 residues. CDR1 is SGHTA and CDR2 is FQGNSA in the germline V gene. The germline V and J ends were trimmed by 5 bases and 0 bases, with 14 bases remaining between them. CDR3 coding DNA: TGTGCCAGCAGCCCAGGAACAGGGAGCTCCTACAATGAGCAGTTCTTC. This sequence encodes CASSPGTGSSYNEQFF.

The chain recombines TRBV29-1 with TRBJ2-5, with D perhaps TRBD2 (6 bases). Between the trimmed V and J ends, which lost 6 bases and 5 bases, there was a span of 13 bases. The CDR3 is made up of 12 amino acids. Germline V CDR1 and CDR2: SQVTM, ANQGSEA. The DNA for the CDR3 is TGCAGCGTCGGAGGGAGATCGGAGACCCAGTACTTC. It yields the protein CSVGGRSETQYF.

Many counts were recorded for this clonotype. V and J are TRBV7-2 and TRBJ2-3; 9 positions match TRBD2. The CDR3 covers 15 residues. V shed 0 bases, J shed 4 bases, and the junction held 2 bases outside the gene matches. The V gene's germline CDR1 is SGHTA and CDR2 FQGNSA. CDR3 nucleotide sequence: TGTGCCAGCAGCTTAGCGGGACTAGCATCAGATACGCAGTATTTT. This gives the protein CASSLAGLASDTQYF.